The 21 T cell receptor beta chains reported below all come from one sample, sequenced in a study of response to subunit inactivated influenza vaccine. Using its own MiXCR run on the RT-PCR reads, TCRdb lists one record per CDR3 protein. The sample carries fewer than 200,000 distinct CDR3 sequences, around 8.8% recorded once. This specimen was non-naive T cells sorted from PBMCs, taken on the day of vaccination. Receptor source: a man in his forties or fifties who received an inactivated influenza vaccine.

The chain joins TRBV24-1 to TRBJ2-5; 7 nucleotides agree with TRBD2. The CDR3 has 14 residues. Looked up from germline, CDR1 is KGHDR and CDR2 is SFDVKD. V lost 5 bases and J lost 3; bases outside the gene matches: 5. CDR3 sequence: CATSADGRKETQYF. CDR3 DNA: TGTGCCACCAGTGCCGACGGGAGGAAAGAGACCCAGTACTTC.

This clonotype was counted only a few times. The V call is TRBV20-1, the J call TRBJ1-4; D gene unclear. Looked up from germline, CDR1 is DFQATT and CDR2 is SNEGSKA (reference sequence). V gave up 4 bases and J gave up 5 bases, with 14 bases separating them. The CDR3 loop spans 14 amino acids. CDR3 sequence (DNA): TGCAGTGCTACCCCCTCCAGCGGAAATGAAAAACTGTTTTTT. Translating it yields CSATPSSGNEKLFF.

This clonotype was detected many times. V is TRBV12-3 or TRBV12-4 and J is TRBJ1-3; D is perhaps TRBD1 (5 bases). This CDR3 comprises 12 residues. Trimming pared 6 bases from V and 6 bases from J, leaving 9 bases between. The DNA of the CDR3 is TGTGCCAGCAGCCTAGGGGAAAACACCATATATTTT. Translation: CASSLGENTIYF.

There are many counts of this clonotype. Here the CDR3 DNA reads TGTGCCAGCTGGCCCCGGACTCAGAACACCGGGGAGCTGTTTTTT. This encodes CASWPRTQNTGELFF. This rearrangement joins TRBV6-2 or TRBV6-3 to TRBJ2-2, with TRBD2 as a possible D gene (5 bases). The CDR3 is 15 amino acids. Trimming left V 8 bases short and J 1 base short, with 14 bases between. Germline CDR1 MNHEY, CDR2 SVGEGT.

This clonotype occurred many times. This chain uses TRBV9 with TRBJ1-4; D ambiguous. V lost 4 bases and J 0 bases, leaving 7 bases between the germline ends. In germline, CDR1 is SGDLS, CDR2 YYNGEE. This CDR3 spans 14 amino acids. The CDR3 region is CASSPGATNEKLFF. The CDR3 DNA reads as TGTGCCAGCAGCCCCGGGGCAACTAATGAAAAACTGTTTTTT. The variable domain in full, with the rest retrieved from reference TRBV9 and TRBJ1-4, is DSGVTQTPKHLITATGQRVTLRCSPRSGDLSVYWYQQSLDQGLQFLIQYYNGEERAKGNILERFSAQQFPDLHSELNLSSLELGDSALYFCASSPGATNEKLFFGSGTQLSVL.

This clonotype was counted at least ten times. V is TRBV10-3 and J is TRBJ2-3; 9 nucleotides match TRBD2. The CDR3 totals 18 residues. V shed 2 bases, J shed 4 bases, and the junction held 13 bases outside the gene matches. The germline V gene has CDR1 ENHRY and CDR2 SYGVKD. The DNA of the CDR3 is TGTGCCATCAGTGAGCTCCCGGCGGGGGGGCTCTATTCAGATACGCAGTATTTT. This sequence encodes CAISELPAGGLYSDTQYF.

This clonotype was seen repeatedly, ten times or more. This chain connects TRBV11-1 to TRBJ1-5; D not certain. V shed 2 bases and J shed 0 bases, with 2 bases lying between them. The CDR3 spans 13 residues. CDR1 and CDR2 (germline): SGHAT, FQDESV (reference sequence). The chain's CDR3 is CASSLSSNQPQHF. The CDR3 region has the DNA TGTGCCAGCAGCTTAAGTAGCAATCAGCCCCAGCATTTT. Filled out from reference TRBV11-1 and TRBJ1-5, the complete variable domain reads EAEVAQSPRYKITEKSQAVAFWCDPISGHATLYWYRQILGQGPELLVQFQDESVVDDSQLPKDRFSAERLKGVDSTLKIQPAELGDSAMYLCASSLSSNQPQHFGDGTRLSIL.

CDR3 in amino acids: CASSSPTGTGYSYEQYF. CDR3 DNA sequence: TGTGCCAGCAGTTCCCCAACCGGGACAGGGTACTCCTACGAGCAGTACTTC. This chain connects TRBV25-1 to TRBJ2-7, with 9 bases identical to TRBD1. V shed 5 bases and J 0 bases; nucleotides not matched to a gene: 11. Per the germline V gene, CDR1 is MGHDK and CDR2 is SYGVNS. The CDR3 length is 17 residues.

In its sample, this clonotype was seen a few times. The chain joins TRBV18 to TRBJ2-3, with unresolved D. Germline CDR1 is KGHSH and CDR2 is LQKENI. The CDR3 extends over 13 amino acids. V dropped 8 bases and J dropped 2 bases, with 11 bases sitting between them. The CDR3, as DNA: TGTGCCAGCGCTCTGGAGCTCACAGATACGCAGTATTTT. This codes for CASALELTDTQYF.

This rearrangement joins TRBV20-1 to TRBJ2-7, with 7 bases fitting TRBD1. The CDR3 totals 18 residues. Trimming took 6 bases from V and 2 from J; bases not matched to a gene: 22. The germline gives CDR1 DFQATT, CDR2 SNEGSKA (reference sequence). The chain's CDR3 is CSANPPGFGQAAAYEQYF. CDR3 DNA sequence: TGCAGTGCGAACCCCCCCGGCTTTGGACAGGCGGCCGCCTACGAGCAGTACTTC.

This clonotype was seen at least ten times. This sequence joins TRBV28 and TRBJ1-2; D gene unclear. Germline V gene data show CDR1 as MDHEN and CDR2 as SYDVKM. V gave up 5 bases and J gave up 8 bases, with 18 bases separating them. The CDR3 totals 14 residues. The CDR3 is CASSPPSRGGGYTF. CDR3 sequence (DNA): TGTGCCAGCAGTCCACCCAGTCGGGGAGGAGGCTACACCTTC.

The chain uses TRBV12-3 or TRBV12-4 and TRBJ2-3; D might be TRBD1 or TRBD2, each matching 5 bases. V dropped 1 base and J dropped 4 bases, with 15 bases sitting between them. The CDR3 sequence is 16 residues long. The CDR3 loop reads CASSLGAHRDPDTQYF. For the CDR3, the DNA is TGTGCCAGCAGTTTAGGGGCCCACCGGGACCCAGATACGCAGTATTTT.

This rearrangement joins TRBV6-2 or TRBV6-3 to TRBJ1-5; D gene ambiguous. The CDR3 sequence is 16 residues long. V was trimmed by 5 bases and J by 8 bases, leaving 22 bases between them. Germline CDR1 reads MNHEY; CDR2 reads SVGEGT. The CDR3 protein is CASSPQEAVGGKPQHF. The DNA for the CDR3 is TGTGCCAGCAGTCCGCAAGAGGCCGTCGGTGGGAAGCCCCAGCATTTT.

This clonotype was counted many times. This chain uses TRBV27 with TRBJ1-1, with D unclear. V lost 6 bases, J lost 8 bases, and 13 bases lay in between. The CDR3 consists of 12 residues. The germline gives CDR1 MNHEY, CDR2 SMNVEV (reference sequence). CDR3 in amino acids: CASSYMAGEAFF. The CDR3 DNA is TGTGCCAGCAGCTACATGGCGGGCGAAGCTTTCTTT.

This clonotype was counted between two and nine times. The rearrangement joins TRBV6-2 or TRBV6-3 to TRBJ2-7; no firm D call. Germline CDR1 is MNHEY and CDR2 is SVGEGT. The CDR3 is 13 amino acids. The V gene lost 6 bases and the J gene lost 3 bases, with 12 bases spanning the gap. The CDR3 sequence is CASSPSVLYEQYF. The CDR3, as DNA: TGTGCCAGCAGCCCTTCCGTCCTCTACGAGCAGTACTTC.

The CDR3 bases are TGCAGTGCTACCACAGGGACTCATGGTAATTCACCCCTCCACTTT. This gives the protein CSATTGTHGNSPLHF. The V gene is TRBV20-1, the J gene TRBJ1-6; weak D call: TRBD1 (6 bases). The CDR3 extends over 15 amino acids. The germline V gene has CDR1 DFQATT and CDR2 SNEGSKA (reference sequence). The V end was cut by 4 bases, the J end by 6 bases, with 16 bases between.

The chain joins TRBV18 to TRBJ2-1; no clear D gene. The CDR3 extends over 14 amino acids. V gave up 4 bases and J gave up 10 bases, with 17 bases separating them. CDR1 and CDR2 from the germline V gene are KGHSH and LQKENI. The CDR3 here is CASSRVKQRGEQFF. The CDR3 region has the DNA TGTGCCAGCTCACGAGTCAAGCAACGCGGCGAGCAGTTCTTC.

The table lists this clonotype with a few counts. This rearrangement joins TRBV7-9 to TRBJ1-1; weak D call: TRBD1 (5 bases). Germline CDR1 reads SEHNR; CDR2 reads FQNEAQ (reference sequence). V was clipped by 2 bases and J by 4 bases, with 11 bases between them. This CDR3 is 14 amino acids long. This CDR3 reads CASSLQGRGTEAFF. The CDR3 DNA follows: TGTGCCAGCAGCTTACAGGGAAGGGGCACTGAAGCTTTCTTT.

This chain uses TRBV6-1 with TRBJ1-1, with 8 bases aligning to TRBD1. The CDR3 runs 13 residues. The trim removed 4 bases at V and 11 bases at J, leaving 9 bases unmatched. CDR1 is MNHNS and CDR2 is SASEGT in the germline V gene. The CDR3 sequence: CASSADRTGWAFF. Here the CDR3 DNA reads TGTGCCAGCAGTGCCGACCGGACAGGGTGGGCTTTCTTT.

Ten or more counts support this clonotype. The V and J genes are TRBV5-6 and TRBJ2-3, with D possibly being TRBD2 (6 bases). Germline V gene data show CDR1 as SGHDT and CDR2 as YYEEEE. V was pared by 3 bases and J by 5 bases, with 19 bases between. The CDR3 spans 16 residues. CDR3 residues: CASSSRWVFGGDTQYF. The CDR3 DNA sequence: TGTGCCAGCAGCTCCCGATGGGTTTTCGGGGGAGATACGCAGTATTTT.

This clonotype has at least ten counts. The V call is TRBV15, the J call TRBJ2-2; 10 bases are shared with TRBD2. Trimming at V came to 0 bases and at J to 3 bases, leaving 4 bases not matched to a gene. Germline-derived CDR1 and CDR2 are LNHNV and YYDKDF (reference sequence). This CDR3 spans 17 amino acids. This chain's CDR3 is CATSRDSLAGDTGELFF. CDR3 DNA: TGTGCCACCAGCAGAGATAGTCTAGCGGGAGACACCGGGGAGCTGTTTTTT.